A selection of T cell receptor beta chains follows, all from one sample in a study of cytomegalovirus exposure and HLA in healthy donors. Here immunoSEQ multiplex PCR was the method, and the copy in TCRdb shows in-frame clones only, minus some. Here the sample spans 150,000 to 200,000 clones, roughly 78% being singletons. The sequencing input was PBMCs. These receptors originate from a woman in her fifties or sixties in good health and CMV-seropositive. Both conserved end residues are part of each CDR3. D genes are given only for firm matches. Size is stated for part of the rows, as once, few or many counts, or as a class when the clone is expanded.

D	V	size	J	DNA	CDR3
NA	TRBV7-3	NA	TRBJ2-3	TGTGCCAGCAGCTTATCACAGGGCCTCGCAGATACGCAGTATTTT	CASSLSQGLADTQYF
NA	TRBV29-1	NA	TRBJ1-1	TGCAGCTACGCCGGGACTTCTTACACTGAAGCTTTCTTT	CSYAGTSYTEAFF
TRBD2	TRBV5-1	NA	TRBJ2-1	TGCGCCACTCGCGGCCTAGCGGGGGGTTACAATGAGCAGTTCTTC	CATRGLAGGYNEQFF
TRBD1	TRBV12-5	NA	TRBJ1-5	TGTGCTAGTGGTTCTCGTCAAGGGGGCAGGCAGCCCCAGCATTTT	CASGSRQGGRQPQHF
NA	TRBV9	once	TRBJ2-3	TGTGCCAGCAGCGTCGGGGGTAGCGTATACTCGGATACGCAGTATTTT	CASSVGGSVYSDTQYF
TRBD1	TRBV6-1	NA	TRBJ1-3	TGTGCCAGCAATCGGGACAGGGGAAGCACCATATATTTT	CASNRDRGSTIYF
NA	TRBV4-1	NA	TRBJ2-3	TGCGCCAGCAGCCAAGATTGGCTAGCTCAAGTGACAGATACGCAGTATTTT	CASSQDWLAQVTDTQYF
TRBD2	TRBV5-1	NA	TRBJ2-5	TGCGCCAGCAGCTTTAGCGGGGGCCGGGAGACCCAGTACTTC	CASSFSGGRETQYF
TRBD2	TRBV10-1	NA	TRBJ2-1	TGCGCCAGCGGAGGGACTAGCGGGAAGAGCTCCTACAATGAGCAGTTCTTC	CASGGTSGKSSYNEQFF
NA	TRBV6-1	NA	TRBJ2-5	TGTGCCAGCAGCGTTGGGATGAGGGAAGAGACCCAGTACTTC	CASSVGMREETQYF
NA	TRBV23-1	few	TRBJ2-5	TGCGCCAGCAGTCAGGAGGGCGGGACCCAGTACTTC	CASSQEGGTQYF
TRBD2	TRBV11-2	few	TRBJ2-7	TGTGCCAGCACCACCGGGACTAGCGGGGCCTACGAGCAGTACTTC	CASTTGTSGAYEQYF
NA	TRBV6-6	NA	TRBJ1-5	TGTGCCAGCAGTTTGGGCCAGCCCCAGCATTTT	CASSLGQPQHF
TRBD1	TRBV7-7	NA	TRBJ2-1	TGTGCCAGCAGCCCATATAAAGACAGGGTGGCCTACAATGAGCAGTTCTTC	CASSPYKDRVAYNEQFF
TRBD2	TRBV7-2	NA	TRBJ2-3	TGTGCCAGCAGCGTTAGCGGGGGGGCGACAGGTACGCAGTATTTT	CASSVSGGATGTQYF
TRBD1	TRBV6-1	once	TRBJ1-1	TGTGCCAGCAACAGGGGGCAGGACACTGAAGCTTTCTTT	CASNRGQDTEAFF
NA	TRBV4-1	NA	TRBJ1-6	TGCGCCAGCAGCCAACCCAAGGGGTGGGAGGATTCACCCCTCCACTTT	CASSQPKGWEDSPLHF
NA	TRBV4-1	NA	TRBJ1-6	TGCGCCAGCAGCAAAGGGCCTAGCTCCTATAATTCACCCCTCCACTTT	CASSKGPSSYNSPLHF
NA	TRBV4-1	NA	TRBJ1-5	TGCGCCAGCAGCCGAAGTCCGGGGGGATGGTATCAGCCCCAGCATTTT	CASSRSPGGWYQPQHF
TRBD1	TRBV7-9	few	TRBJ1-2	TGTTCTAGCAGCTTAGGCCGGGACAGGGGTCTCTATGGCTACACCTTC	CSSSLGRDRGLYGYTF
NA	TRBV10-3	NA	TRBJ2-5	TGTGCCATCAGTGAGATGGGGGGGGCGCAGGAGACCCAGTACTTC	CAISEMGGAQETQYF
TRBD1	TRBV19	NA	TRBJ2-7	TGTGCCAGTAGTCCGCCGGGACAGGGGTCCTACGAGCAGTACTTC	CASSPPGQGSYEQYF
TRBD1	TRBV6-1	NA	TRBJ2-7	TGTGCCAGCAGGGCACCGGGACAGGGGAGCGAGCAGTACTTC	CASRAPGQGSEQYF
NA	TRBV4-1	few	TRBJ1-1	TGCGCCAGCAGCCAAGATTTAAAGGATATGGGCAACACTGAAGCTTTCTTT	CASSQDLKDMGNTEAFF
NA	TRBV6-1	NA	TRBJ2-2	TGTGCCAGCAGTGAGGAGGAAGAGGCCTTGTTCGGGGAGCTGTTTTTT	CASSEEEEALFGELFF
TRBD1	TRBV30	NA	TRBJ1-4	TGTGCCTGGAGTACCGGACAGGGGGGATATGAAAAACTGTTTTTT	CAWSTGQGGYEKLFF
TRBD1	TRBV27	once	TRBJ2-5	TGTGCCAGCAGAACAGGGGGGCGAGAGACCCAGTACTTC	CASRTGGRETQYF
TRBD1	TRBV6-1	NA	TRBJ1-5	TGTGCCAGCAGTGAGTCGACAGGGGTCGGGCAGCCCCAGCATTTT	CASSESTGVGQPQHF
NA	TRBV27	NA	TRBJ2-6	TGTGCCAGCAGTCACAGGGTACAGAGCTCTGGGGCCAACGTCCTGACTTTC	CASSHRVQSSGANVLTF
NA	TRBV6-1	NA	TRBJ1-1	TGTGCCAGCAGTGAATCCCGACAGGCTAGTGAAGCTTTCTTT	CASSESRQASEAFF
NA	TRBV2	NA	TRBJ2-7	TGTGCCAGCAGTCATCAGGGCCCCTACGAGCAGTACTTC	CASSHQGPYEQYF
NA	TRBV7-9	NA	TRBJ1-2	TGTGCCAGCATCCGCACAGTGGAGGCTAACTATGGCTACACCTTC	CASIRTVEANYGYTF
TRBD2	TRBV10-3	many	TRBJ2-1	TGTGCCATCAGTGGGTTCGACGGGGGGGTAAATGAGCAGTTCTTC	CAISGFDGGVNEQFF
NA	TRBV6-5	once	TRBJ2-7	TGTGCCAGCAGTCCCTCCGGGACACTTTACGAGCAGTACTTC	CASSPSGTLYEQYF
NA	TRBV6-5	NA	TRBJ2-7	TGTGCCAGCAGTTACTCGCCCCGGCCAGGCTACGAGCAGTACTTC	CASSYSPRPGYEQYF
TRBD2	TRBV7-2	NA	TRBJ2-7	TGTGCCAGCAGCACCCGGGGGGGCGAGCAGTACTTC	CASSTRGGEQYF
TRBD1	TRBV6-6	few	TRBJ1-2	TGTGCCAGCAGTCACTCGGACAGGGGGCAGGACGGCTACACCTTC	CASSHSDRGQDGYTF
NA	TRBV20-1	NA	TRBJ1-2	TGCAGCGCTTCCGTACAGGAAGGCTACACCTTC	CSASVQEGYTF
TRBD2	TRBV18	NA	TRBJ2-1	TGTGCCAGCTCATCCTCGGTACTAGCGGGGGCCGCGGGGAATGAGCAGTTCTTC	CASSSSVLAGAAGNEQFF
TRBD1	TRBV5-1	NA	TRBJ2-3	TGCGCCAGCAGTTTTGGGGACAGTAAAAATACGCAGTATTTT	CASSFGDSKNTQYF
NA	TRBV5-1	once	TRBJ1-1	TGCGCCAGCAGCTTCTCGGCAGGGTTGAAAACTGAAGCTTTCTTT	CASSFSAGLKTEAFF
NA	TRBV4-1	NA	TRBJ2-3	TGCGCCAGCAGCCAAGGACAGAGCACAGATACGCAGTATTTT	CASSQGQSTDTQYF
TRBD2	TRBV30	NA	TRBJ2-1	TGTGCCTGGAGTGTAACGGCGGGGGGTTACTCCAATGAGCAGTTCTTC	CAWSVTAGGYSNEQFF
TRBD1	TRBV2	NA	TRBJ2-7	TGTGCCAGCGTCTGGGACAGGTCCCGACAGCACGAGCAGTACTTC	CASVWDRSRQHEQYF
NA	TRBV30	few	TRBJ2-3	TGTGCCTGGAGTGTCCAGCGGGATACGCAGTATTTT	CAWSVQRDTQYF
NA	TRBV5-1	NA	TRBJ2-1	TGCGCCAGCAGCTTGGACGGGGTAAGCTCCTACAATGAGCAGTTCTTC	CASSLDGVSSYNEQFF
TRBD1	TRBV6-4	NA	TRBJ1-2	TGTGCCAGCAGTGACGGGACAGGGGTCGGAAACTATGGCTACACCTTC	CASSDGTGVGNYGYTF
TRBD2	TRBV4-1	NA	TRBJ2-2	TGCGCCAGCAGTCGATCTAGCGGGGGGAGCACCGGGGAGCTGTTTTTT	CASSRSSGGSTGELFF
TRBD2	TRBV30	NA	TRBJ2-2	TGTGCCTGGAGTGTAGGCTTGAGGCTAGCGGGGGGGAGGCCGAACACCGGGGAGCTGTTTTTT	CAWSVGLRLAGGRPNTGELFF
NA	TRBV7-2	once	TRBJ2-7	TGTGCCAGCAGCCGGGGGACCGACGAGCAGTACTTC	CASSRGTDEQYF
NA	TRBV7-5	NA	TRBJ1-2	TGTGCCGGACAGGAGAGAAATTCCAACTATGGCTACACCTTC	CAGQERNSNYGYTF
NA	TRBV10-3	NA	TRBJ1-6	TGTGCCATCAGTGGGGGAGTTGGACAGTTAGGTCGAGATTATAATTCACCCCTCCACTTT	CAISGGVGQLGRDYNSPLHF
TRBD1	TRBV29-1	few	TRBJ2-2	TGCAGCGCCCTGGAGGGACAGGGGGATCCCGGGGAGCTGTTTTTT	CSALEGQGDPGELFF
TRBD1	TRBV6-4	NA	TRBJ1-2	TGTGCCAGCAGTGACTCTTCCCCCCGGACAGGGACCTATGGCTACACCTTC	CASSDSSPRTGTYGYTF
TRBD1	TRBV4-1	NA	TRBJ1-2	TGCGCCAGCAGACATTATAATACAGGGGGCGAGGGAGGCTACACCTTC	CASRHYNTGGEGGYTF
TRBD1	TRBV15	NA	TRBJ2-6	TGTGCCACCAGCCTGGACAGGGGACGGAGCTCTGGGGCCAACGTCCTGACTTTC	CATSLDRGRSSGANVLTF
TRBD1	TRBV7-9	NA	TRBJ2-2	TGTGCCAGCAGCCGATCGACAGGGACGAACACCGGGGAGCTGTTTTTT	CASSRSTGTNTGELFF
TRBD2	TRBV6-1	NA	TRBJ2-7	TGTGCCAGCGGGGTAGCGGGGGGGCCTGTGAACGAGCAGTACTTC	CASGVAGGPVNEQYF